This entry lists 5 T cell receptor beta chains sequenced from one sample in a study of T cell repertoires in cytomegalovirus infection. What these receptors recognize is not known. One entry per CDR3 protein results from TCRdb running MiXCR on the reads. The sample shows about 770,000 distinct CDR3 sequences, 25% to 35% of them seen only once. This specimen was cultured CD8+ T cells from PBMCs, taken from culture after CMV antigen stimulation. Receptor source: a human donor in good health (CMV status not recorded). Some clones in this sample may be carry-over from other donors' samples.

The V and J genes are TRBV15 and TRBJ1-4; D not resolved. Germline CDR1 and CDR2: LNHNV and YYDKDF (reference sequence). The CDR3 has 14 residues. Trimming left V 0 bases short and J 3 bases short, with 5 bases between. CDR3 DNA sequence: TGTGCCACCAGCAGAGACAGGTCTAATGAAAAACTGTTTTTT. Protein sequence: CATSRDRSNEKLFF.

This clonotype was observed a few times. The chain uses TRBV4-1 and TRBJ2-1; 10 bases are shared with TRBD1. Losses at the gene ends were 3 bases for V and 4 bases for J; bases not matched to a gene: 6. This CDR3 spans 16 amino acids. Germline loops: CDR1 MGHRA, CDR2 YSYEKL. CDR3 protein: CASSQATGGSYNEQFF. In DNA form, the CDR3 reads TGCGCCAGCAGCCAGGCGACAGGGGGCTCTTACAATGAGCAGTTCTTC.

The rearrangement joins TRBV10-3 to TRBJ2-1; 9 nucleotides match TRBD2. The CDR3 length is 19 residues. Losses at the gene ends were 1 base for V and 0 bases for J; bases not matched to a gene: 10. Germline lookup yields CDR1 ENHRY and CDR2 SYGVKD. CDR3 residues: CAISEWSGGGGASYNEQFF. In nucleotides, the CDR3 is TGTGCCATCAGTGAGTGGAGCGGGGGCGGGGGGGCCTCCTACAATGAGCAGTTCTTC.

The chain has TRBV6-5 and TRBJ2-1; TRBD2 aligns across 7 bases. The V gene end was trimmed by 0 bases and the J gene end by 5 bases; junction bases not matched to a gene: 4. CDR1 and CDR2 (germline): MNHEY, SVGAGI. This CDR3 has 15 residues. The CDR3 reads CASSYSLGGNNEQFF. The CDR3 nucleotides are TGTGCCAGCAGTTACTCCTTGGGAGGGAACAATGAGCAGTTCTTC.

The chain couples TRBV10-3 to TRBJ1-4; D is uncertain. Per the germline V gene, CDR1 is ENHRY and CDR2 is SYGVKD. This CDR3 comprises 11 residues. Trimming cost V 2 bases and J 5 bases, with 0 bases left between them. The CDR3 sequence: CAISENEKLFF. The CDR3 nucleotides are TGTGCCATCAGTGAGAATGAAAAACTGTTTTTT.